The 22 T cell receptor beta chains in this list originate from one sample, sequenced in a study of human T cells and chemical hapten exposure. TCRdb re-called the RACE reads through MiXCR, storing one row per CDR3 protein. This table has around 85,000 distinct CDR3 sequences, about an eighth appearing once. Described time point: patch test 3, about 24 weeks after DPC sensitization. Stated treatment: therapeutic diphenylcyclopropenone sensitization with weekly scalp DPC. The material sequenced was whole blood, taken in connection with sensitization to the hapten diphenylcyclopropenone (DPC). Every receptor here comes from a woman aged 45-60 years with alopecia areata. Some clones in this sample may be carry-over from other donors' samples.

This clonotype has ten or more counts. The rearrangement uses TRBV24-1 and TRBJ2-5, with D perhaps assigned TRBD1 or TRBD2 (6 bases each). The V gene lost 4 bases and the J gene lost 5 bases, with 13 bases spanning the gap. This CDR3 contains 14 residues. Germline V gene lookup returns CDR1 KGHDR and CDR2 SFDVKD. CDR3 DNA sequence: TGTGCCACCAGTGACGTGGGGGGCGCCGAGACCCAGTACTTC. Translation: CATSDVGGAETQYF.

The table lists this clonotype with many counts. The chain uses TRBV11-2 and TRBJ2-3, with 14 nucleotides matching TRBD2. This CDR3 is 15 amino acids long. Trimming at V came to 3 bases and at J to 4 bases, leaving 0 bases not matched to a gene. Germline V gene data show CDR1 as SGHAT and CDR2 as FQNNGV. Here the CDR3 DNA reads TGTGCCAGCAGCTTGGGACTAGCGGGAGCAGATACGCAGTATTTT. Encoded protein: CASSLGLAGADTQYF. The full variable domain, its missing parts supplied by reference TRBV11-2 and TRBJ2-3, is EAGVAQSPRYKIIEKRQSVAFWCNPISGHATLYWYQQILGQGPKLLIQFQNNGVVDDSQLPKDRFSAERLKGVDSTLKIQPAKLEDSAVYLCASSLGLAGADTQYFGPGTRLTVL.

The chain carries TRBV10-3 and TRBJ2-7; TRBD1 might be the D (5 bases). Trimming left V 6 bases short and J 2 bases short, with 8 bases between. Germline CDR1 ENHRY, CDR2 SYGVKD. The CDR3 extends over 12 amino acids. The CDR3 DNA sequence: TGTGCCATCAGGGGGCCCGCCTACGAGCAGTACTTC. Translated: CAIRGPAYEQYF.

There are a few counts of this clonotype. This chain's CDR3 is CSVELLARSSYEQYF. CDR3 coding DNA: TGCAGCGTTGAGCTACTAGCGCGGAGCTCCTACGAGCAGTACTTC. This chain uses TRBV29-1 with TRBJ2-7; 7 bases map to TRBD2. J was trimmed by 0 bases and V by 3 bases; bases with no gene match: 8. The CDR3 runs 15 residues. The V gene's germline CDR1 is SQVTM and CDR2 ANQGSEA.

This clonotype has a count of ten or more. The chain combines TRBV10-3 with TRBJ1-1, with a possible D match to TRBD1 (6 bases). The CDR3 extends over 13 amino acids. V was cut by 4 bases and J by 1 base, with 7 bases left in between. Germline V gene lookup returns CDR1 ENHRY and CDR2 SYGVKD. DNA of the CDR3: TGTGCCATCAGTGTAGGGGGGAACACTGAAGCTTTCTTT. This encodes CAISVGGNTEAFF.

The chain uses TRBV11-2 and TRBJ2-1; 7 positions match TRBD1. Losses at the gene ends were 1 base for V and 5 bases for J; bases not matched to a gene: 5. The length of the CDR3 is 15 residues. Germline lookup yields CDR1 SGHAT and CDR2 FQNNGV. The CDR3: CASSLGTGKDNEQFF. CDR3 in DNA: TGTGCCAGCAGCTTAGGGACAGGTAAAGACAATGAGCAGTTCTTC.

The rearrangement uses TRBV11-2 and TRBJ2-2; a possible D gene is TRBD1 (6 bases). Trimming cost V 1 base and J 7 bases, with 22 bases left between them. This CDR3 region has 18 residues. Germline V gene lookup returns CDR1 SGHAT and CDR2 FQNNGV. The DNA of the CDR3 is TGTGCCAGCAGCTTAGGCACAGGGCTACGATCATTGTTCGGGGAGCTGTTTTTT. Translated: CASSLGTGLRSLFGELFF.

This clonotype was seen a handful of times. The chain carries TRBV6-1 and TRBJ2-7; D tentatively fits TRBD1 or TRBD2 (5 bases each). V was pared by 7 bases and J by 0 bases, with 13 bases between. The CDR3 totals 14 residues. Germline CDR1 and CDR2: MNHNS and SASEGT. In DNA, the CDR3 is TGTGCCAGCAAGGGACGGCAGAGCTCCTACGAGCAGTACTTC. Its protein is CASKGRQSSYEQYF.

This clonotype was observed a handful of times. The chain is built from TRBV18 and TRBJ2-5; D gene ambiguous. Trimming removed 3 bases at V and 4 bases at J, with 12 bases between. In germline, CDR1 is KGHSH, CDR2 LQKENI. This CDR3 contains 14 residues. The DNA of the CDR3 is TGTGCCAGCTCACCGACTCGCACCGTAGAGACCCAGTACTTC. Amino acids: CASSPTRTVETQYF.

Only a few counts were recorded for this clonotype. The V and J genes are TRBV27 and TRBJ1-1, with D possibly being TRBD1 (5 bases). There are 17 residues in the CDR3. V gave up 3 bases and J gave up 1 base, with 18 bases separating them. From germline, CDR1 is MNHEY and CDR2 SMNVEV (reference sequence). As DNA, the CDR3 is TGTGCCAGCAGTTTGGGGCAACTAACGGGTTGGAACACTGAAGCTTTCTTT. This sequence encodes CASSLGQLTGWNTEAFF.

This chain links TRBV11-2 with TRBJ2-1, with no clear D. The V and J ends lost 8 bases and 8 bases respectively, with 16 bases between them. Per germline, CDR1 SGHAT and CDR2 FQNNGV. CDR3 length equals 13 residues. The CDR3 region has the DNA TGTGCCAGCGCGAGAGAGACGGGCCATGAGCAGTTCTTC. This encodes CASARETGHEQFF. The full variable domain, completed using reference TRBV11-2 and TRBJ2-1, is EAGVAQSPRYKIIEKRQSVAFWCNPISGHATLYWYQQILGQGPKLLIQFQNNGVVDDSQLPKDRFSAERLKGVDSTLKIQPAKLEDSAVYLCASARETGHEQFFGPGTRLTVL.

There are many counts of this clonotype. DNA for the CDR3: TGCAGTGCTCTACTCGGGGCGGCTCAAGAAGCTTTCTTT. Its protein product is CSALLGAAQEAFF. V usage is TRBV20-1 and J usage is TRBJ1-1; maybe TRBD1 (5 bases). The V gene lost 5 bases and the J gene lost 8 bases, with 18 bases spanning the gap. CDR1 is DFQATT, CDR2 SNEGSKA, per germline (reference sequence). The CDR3 has 13 amino acids.

The CDR3 here is CASSSLAASTDTQYF. CDR3 sequence (DNA): TGCGCCAGCAGCTCACTAGCGGCTAGCACAGATACGCAGTATTTT. V usage is TRBV5-1 and J usage is TRBJ2-3; 8 positions agree with TRBD2. With 3 bases clipped from V and 0 bases from J, the junction kept 3 bases outside the gene matches. The CDR3 sequence is 15 residues long. CDR1 is SGHRS and CDR2 is YFSETQ in the germline V gene.

This clonotype was counted a few times. The genes are TRBV14 and TRBJ2-3; D uncertain. V lost 4 bases, J lost 4 bases, and 12 bases lay in between. The CDR3 is 14 residues long. Germline values: CDR1 SGHDN, CDR2 FVKESK. The CDR3, as DNA: TGTGCCAGCAGCCCGAACGCCCGCGCAGATACGCAGTATTTT. The encoded protein is CASSPNARADTQYF.

The genes are TRBV3-1 and TRBJ2-1; D not certain. The V and J ends lost 0 bases and 16 bases respectively, with 13 bases between them. The CDR3 length is 12 residues. In germline, CDR1 is LGHDT, CDR2 YNNKEL (reference sequence). The CDR3 nucleotides read TGTGCCAGCAGCCAAGAAGTCAGGTCGCAATTCTTC. Amino acids: CASSQEVRSQFF.

This clonotype showed up just a few times. A much larger clone differs by one base, so this may be a read error. This rearrangement joins TRBV28 to TRBJ1-2, with a weak D call TRBD1 (5 bases). CDR1 and CDR2 (germline): MDHEN, SYDVKM. The V end lost 4 bases, the J end lost 2 bases, and 5 bases lay between the germline ends. There are 12 residues in the CDR3. The DNA of the CDR3 is TGTGCCAGCAGTTCAGGGAACTATGGCTACACCTTC. It codes for CASSSGNYGYTF.

This clonotype came up many times. CDR3 sequence (DNA): TGTGCCAGCAGTGAAGGACCGGGGCGGTACACCGGGGAGCTGTTTTTT. It is translated as CASSEGPGRYTGELFF. The rearrangement uses TRBV6-1 and TRBJ2-2, with D possibly called TRBD1 or TRBD2 (5 bases each). This CDR3 is built from 16 residues. Trimming pared 1 base from V and 3 bases from J, leaving 12 bases between. Per the germline V gene, CDR1 is MNHNS and CDR2 is SASEGT.

The chain couples TRBV9 to TRBJ2-5; D is undetermined. Germline CDR1 is SGDLS and CDR2 is YYNGEE. The CDR3 contains 15 residues. The germline V and J ends were trimmed by 4 bases and 0 bases, with 13 bases remaining between them. The CDR3 loop is CASSPSPDHQETQYF. The CDR3 nucleotides read TGTGCCAGCAGCCCGTCCCCCGACCACCAAGAGACCCAGTACTTC.

This clonotype came up once. The junction does not match germline at one end; this may be a read error. The chain carries TRBV11-2 and TRBJ2-1; 7 bases match TRBD1. Germline values: CDR1 SGHAT, CDR2 FQNNGV. This CDR3 contains 17 residues. CDR3 residues: CASSPHFEGASYNEPFF. The CDR3 coding sequence is TGTGCCAGCAGCCCACATTTCGAGGGGGCGTCCTACAATGAGCCGTTCTTC.

This chain joins TRBV20-1 and TRBJ1-1, with D unresolved. V lost 6 bases to trimming and J lost 7 bases, with 12 bases between them. The CDR3 spans 11 residues. Germline V gene sequence: CDR1 DFQATT, CDR2 SNEGSKA (reference sequence). The chain's CDR3 is CSAIPTYEAFF. Here the CDR3 DNA reads TGCAGTGCCATCCCGACATATGAAGCTTTCTTT.

This clonotype showed up many times. The CDR3 coding sequence is TGCAGTGCTGCAGGGGAGGAAAAACTGTTTTTT. It codes for CSAAGEEKLFF. The chain employs TRBV20-1 and TRBJ1-4; TRBD1 might be the D (6 bases). The CDR3 is 11 residues long. The ends were cut back, 5 bases at V and 8 bases at J, with 9 bases in the middle. Germline V gives CDR1 DFQATT, CDR2 SNEGSKA (reference sequence).

This clonotype showed up just a few times. The rearrangement uses TRBV12-3 or TRBV12-4 and TRBJ2-1; D gene ambiguous. Trimming shortened V by 4 bases and J by 7 bases, and 11 bases separated the two germline ends. This CDR3 spans 13 amino acids. CDR3 nucleotides: TGTGCCAGCAGTTGGGCACAGATTAATGAGCAGTTCTTC. Translating it yields CASSWAQINEQFF.